This T cell receptor (beta chain) was identified in a study of shared clonotypes between healthy human individuals. This CDR3 is 12 amino acids long. CDR1 is ENHRY, CDR2 SYGVKD, per germline. J was trimmed by 9 bases and V by 8 bases; bases with no gene match: 6. Here immunoSEQ multiplex PCR was the method, and the copy in TCRdb shows in-frame clones only, minus some. This table holds 2 million to 2.5 million clones, about 94% found once. The sequencing sample was made of naive CD4+ T cells sorted from blood. Stated subset: CD45RA+ positively selected. The sequence was obtained from a man aged 18 to 30 in good health. The rearrangement joins TRBV10-3 to TRBJ2-1, with 8 bases fitting TRBD1. The CDR3 nucleotides read TGTGCCATCGGACAGGGCTCAGGTGAGCAGTTCTTC. The encoded protein is CAIGQGSGEQFF.